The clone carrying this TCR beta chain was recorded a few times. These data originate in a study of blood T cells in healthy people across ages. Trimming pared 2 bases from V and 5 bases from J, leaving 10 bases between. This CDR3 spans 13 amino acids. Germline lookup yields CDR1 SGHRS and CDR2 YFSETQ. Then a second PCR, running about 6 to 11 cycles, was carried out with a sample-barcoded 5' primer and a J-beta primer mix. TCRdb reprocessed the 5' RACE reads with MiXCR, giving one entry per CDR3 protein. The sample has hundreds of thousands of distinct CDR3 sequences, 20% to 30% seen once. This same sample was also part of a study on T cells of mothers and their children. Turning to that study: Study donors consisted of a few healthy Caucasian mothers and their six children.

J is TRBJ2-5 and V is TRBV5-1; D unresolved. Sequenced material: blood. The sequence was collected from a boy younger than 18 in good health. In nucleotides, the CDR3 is TGCGCCAGCAGCTTACTTCCGAGGGAGACCCAGTACTTC. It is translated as CASSLLPRETQYF.